This T cell receptor (beta chain) came from a study of Ad26.COV2.S vaccination and SARS-CoV-2 variants. At the level of the study: COV1001, an Ad26.COV2.S trial, supplied this vaccine-arm donor. Study-level results: Researchers reported similar non-spike TCR breadth in vaccine and placebo recipients.

This clone was counted a few times. Antigen unknown. Libraries were prepared by immunoSEQ multiplex PCR; TCRdb keeps only in-frame clonotypes and omits some of them. The sample consists of roughly 320,000 clones, around four fifths of them appearing once. There are 17 residues in the CDR3. CDR1 and CDR2 from the germline V gene are ENHRY and SYGVKD. V was clipped by 10 bases and J by 5 bases; unmatched bases: 22. As to treatment: 15 to 20 received Ad26.COV2.S at low or high dose, single or two shots; 5 received placebo; per-sample allocation not given. Day 63 after the first vaccine or placebo injection was the time point for sampling.

V usage is TRBV10-3 and J usage is TRBJ2-5, with 7 bases identical to TRBD2. The TCR originated in a person between 18 and 60 years old who received the Ad26.COV2.S COVID-19 vaccine or a placebo. The specimen was peripheral blood, collected in a trial of Ad26.COV2.S vaccine versus placebo. CDR3 loop: CATREPSGTSAWETQYF. In DNA, the CDR3 is TGTGCCACACGAGAACCTAGCGGAACCTCGGCCTGGGAGACCCAGTACTTC.